This T cell receptor (beta chain) was captured by sequencing in a study of Graves' ophthalmopathy and Graves' hyperthyroidism. CDR3 size: 14 residues. V dropped 3 bases and J dropped 2; count of bases not matched to a gene: 6. Looked up from germline, CDR1 is GTSNPN and CDR2 is SVGIG (reference sequence). Amplified TCR beta CDR3 regions were obtained using RNA transcripts as template. HTBI primers were used in a first-round RT-PCR, which preceded a second-round multiplex PCR. TCRdb re-called the multiplex PCR reads through MiXCR, storing one row per CDR3 protein. Of about 480,000 distinct CDR3 sequences listed, around 14% are singletons. PBMCs came from less than 12 ml of fresh peripheral blood.

The material sequenced was blood. The receptor was isolated from a woman in her 30s with Graves' ophthalmopathy. The rearrangement uses TRBV30 and TRBJ2-7; 8 positions agree with TRBD1. This chain's CDR3 is CAWSADRGAYEQYF. The CDR3 coding sequence is TGTGCCTGGAGCGCCGACAGGGGCGCCTACGAGCAGTACTTC.